The rows below give T cell receptor beta chains drawn from one sample of a study of response to subunit inactivated influenza vaccine. Each CDR3 protein gets one entry after TCRdb re-called the RT-PCR reads with MiXCR. The repertoire holds about 520,000 distinct CDR3 sequences, with about 25% as singletons. Sequenced material: CD4+ T cells sorted from PBMCs, taken 5 days after vaccination. The receptors here all came from a man aged 50 to 60 who received an inactivated influenza vaccine. Each CDR3 is given without its conserved first and last residue.

TRBV29-1,SVMGQGDTEAF
TRBV15,ATSRDLLANEQF
TRBV5-1,ASSLAGVGAEAF
TRBV20-1,SAGGRNQETQY
TRBV6-2/TRBV6-3,ASSYNLRALTYEQY
TRBV18,ASSRGLEETQY
TRBV12-3/TRBV12-4,ASSPLSGVSQPQH
TRBV3-1,ASSHRQSSYNEQF
TRBV7-3,ASSLRPGREQY
TRBV28,ASSSTRQAEQ
TRBV5-1,ASSVGGGHNNEQF
TRBV30,AWSVLRGLNTEAF
TRBV5-1,ASSRYRGEQY
TRBV7-2,ASSFHGGKNIQY
TRBV4-3,ASSQEYGTGIDQY